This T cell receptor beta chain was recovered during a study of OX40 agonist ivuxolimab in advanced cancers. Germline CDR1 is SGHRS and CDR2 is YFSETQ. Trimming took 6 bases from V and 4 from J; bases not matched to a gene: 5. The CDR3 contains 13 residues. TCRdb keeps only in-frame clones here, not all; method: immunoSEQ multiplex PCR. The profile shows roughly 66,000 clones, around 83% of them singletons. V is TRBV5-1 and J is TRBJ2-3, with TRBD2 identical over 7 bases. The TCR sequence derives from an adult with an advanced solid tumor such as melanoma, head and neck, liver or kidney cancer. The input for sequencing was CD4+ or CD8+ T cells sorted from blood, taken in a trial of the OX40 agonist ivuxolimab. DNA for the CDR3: TGCGCCAGCACCTCAGCGGGGCCAGATACGCAGTATTTT. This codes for CASTSAGPDTQYF.